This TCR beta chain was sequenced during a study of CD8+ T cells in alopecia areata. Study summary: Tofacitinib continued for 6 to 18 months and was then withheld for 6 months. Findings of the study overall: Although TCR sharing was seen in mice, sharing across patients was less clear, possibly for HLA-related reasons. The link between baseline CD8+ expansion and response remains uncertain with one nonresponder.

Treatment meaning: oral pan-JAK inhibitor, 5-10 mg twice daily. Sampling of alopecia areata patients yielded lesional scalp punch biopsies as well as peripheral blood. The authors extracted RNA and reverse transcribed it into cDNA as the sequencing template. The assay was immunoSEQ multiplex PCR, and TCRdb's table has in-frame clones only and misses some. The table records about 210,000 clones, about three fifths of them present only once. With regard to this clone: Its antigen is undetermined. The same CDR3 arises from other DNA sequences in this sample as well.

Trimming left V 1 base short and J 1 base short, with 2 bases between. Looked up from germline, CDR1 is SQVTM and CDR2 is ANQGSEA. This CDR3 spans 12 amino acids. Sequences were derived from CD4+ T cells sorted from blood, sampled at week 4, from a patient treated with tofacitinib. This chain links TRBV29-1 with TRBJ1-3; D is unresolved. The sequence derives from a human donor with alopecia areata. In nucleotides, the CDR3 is TGCAGCGTTGAAGGGTCTGGAAACACCATATATTTT. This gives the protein CSVEGSGNTIYF.